One and the same sample provided the 25 T cell receptor beta chains below, sequenced in a study of blood T cell repertoires in COVID-19. Sequenced by immunoSEQ multiplex PCR; TCRdb stores in-frame clones only, minus some. The table records 230,000 or so clones, about 91% of them present only once. The specimen sequenced was peripheral blood. Receptor source: a woman aged 40 to 49 who had recovered from COVID-19.

The chain employs TRBV2 and TRBJ1-4; no clear D gene. V was trimmed by 8 bases and J by 10 bases, leaving 17 bases between them. Germline CDR1 reads SNHLY; CDR2 reads FYNNEI. CDR3 size: 13 residues. The CDR3 loop reads CASLAGFPGKLFF. DNA of the CDR3: TGTGCCAGCCTAGCGGGTTTTCCTGGAAAACTGTTTTTT.

The V call is TRBV11-3, the J call TRBJ2-5, with 10 positions matching TRBD2. CDR1 is SGHNT, CDR2 YENEEA, per germline. V shed 3 bases and J 4 bases; nucleotides not matched to a gene: 14. The CDR3 totals 18 residues. CDR3 in DNA: TGTGCCAGCAGCTTCTATTTCAGTCTAGCGGGAGTGGGAGAGACCCAGTACTTC. This translates into CASSFYFSLAGVGETQYF.

In nucleotides, the CDR3 is TGTGCCAGCAGTTTGGGACTAGCGGTCTACGAGCAGTACGTC. The encoded protein is CASSLGLAVYEQYV. This chain joins TRBV7-8 and TRBJ2-7; 11 bases line up with TRBD2. CDR1 is SGHVS and CDR2 is FQNEAQ in the germline V gene. The CDR3 length is 14 residues. J was trimmed by 3 bases and V by 6 bases; bases with no gene match: 4.

The chain joins TRBV20-1 to TRBJ1-6, with D possibly TRBD1 on 5 matching bases. Germline assignment: CDR1 DFQATT and CDR2 SNEGSKA (reference sequence). V was clipped by 3 bases and J by 10 bases, with 16 bases between them. The CDR3 extends over 14 amino acids. Written as DNA, the CDR3 is TGCAGTGCTAGTCTAGGGGATCAAGGATCACCCCTCCACTTT. This codes for CSASLGDQGSPLHF.

The chain employs TRBV19 and TRBJ2-2; tentatively, D is TRBD2 (6 bases). Germline V gene lookup returns CDR1 LNHDA and CDR2 SQIVND (reference sequence). There are 15 residues in the CDR3. V was shortened by 1 base and J by 5 bases, with 11 bases between the two germline ends. The CDR3 nucleotides are TGTGCCAGTAGTATAGCGGGAGTAAGAACCGGGGAGCTGTTTTTT. It is translated as CASSIAGVRTGELFF. Using reference TRBV19 and TRBJ2-2 for the parts outside the CDR3, the full variable domain is DGGITQSPKYLFRKEGQNVTLSCEQNLNHDAMYWYRQDPGQGLRLIYYSQIVNDFQKGDIAEGYSVSREKKESFPLTVTSAQKNPTAFYLCASSIAGVRTGELFFGEGSRLTVL.

V and J are TRBV12-3 or TRBV12-4 and TRBJ2-7; no firm D call. V shed 3 bases and J shed 6 bases, with 9 bases lying between them. There are 12 residues in the CDR3. DNA for the CDR3: TGTGCCAGCAGTTTCGTCCCCGTCGAGCAGTACTTC. This gives the protein CASSFVPVEQYF.

The chain uses TRBV10-3 and TRBJ2-4; D is perhaps TRBD1 (8 bases). Deletions cut 2 bases from V and 8 bases from J, with 16 bases between. Germline lookup yields CDR1 ENHRY and CDR2 SYGVKD. The length of the CDR3 is 15 residues. Written as DNA, the CDR3 is TGTGCCATCAGTGAGGGCCGGACAGGGAGGGACATTCAGTACTTC. It codes for CAISEGRTGRDIQYF.

This chain uses TRBV4-1 with TRBJ1-6; a possible D gene is TRBD1 (5 bases). Germline V lookup: CDR1 MGHRA, CDR2 YSYEKL. This CDR3 has 15 residues. Trimming removed 0 bases from V and 7 bases from J, with 10 bases in between. The CDR3 loop reads CASSQDQGRNSPLHF. CDR3 nucleotide sequence: TGCGCCAGCAGCCAAGATCAGGGTAGAAATTCACCCCTCCACTTT.

The rearrangement links TRBV7-3 to TRBJ2-3; no firm D call. Between the trimmed V and J ends, which lost 0 bases and 1 base, there was a span of 8 bases. Germline V gene lookup returns CDR1 SGHTA and CDR2 FQGTGA. The CDR3 has 15 residues. The CDR3, as DNA: TGTGCCAGCAGCTTAACGGGCGACCGCACAGATACGCAGTATTTT. As protein: CASSLTGDRTDTQYF.

The chain recombines TRBV11-2 with TRBJ2-3; 9 nucleotides agree with TRBD2. V trimming: 5 bases; J trimming: 2 bases; junction bases outside the gene matches: 11. The CDR3 length is 17 residues. Germline-derived CDR1 and CDR2 are SGHAT and FQNNGV. The CDR3 sequence is CASSKGILAGITDTQYF. CDR3 in DNA: TGTGCCAGCAGCAAAGGGATCCTAGCGGGGATCACAGATACGCAGTATTTT.

CDR3 sequence: CASSRDRAEQYV. The DNA of the CDR3 is TGTGCCAGCAGCCGAGACAGGGCCGAGCAGTACGTC. The genes are TRBV7-8 and TRBJ2-7; TRBD1 matches 7 bases. The CDR3 contains 12 residues. The J segment lost 6 bases and the V segment lost 5 bases, leaving 4 bases of the junction unmatched. CDR1 and CDR2 (germline): SGHVS, FQNEAQ.

This clone was recorded only once. The genes are TRBV7-8 and TRBJ2-7, with 11 bases aligning to TRBD2. Germline CDR1 and CDR2: SGHVS and FQNEAQ. This CDR3 comprises 16 residues. V lost 5 bases and J lost 4; bases outside the gene matches: 10. The CDR3 DNA sequence: TGTGCCAGCAGCCCTGTAACTAGCGGGAGTGTTTACGAGCAGTACGTC. Amino acid sequence: CASSPVTSGSVYEQYV.

The V call is TRBV5-1, the J call TRBJ2-4; maybe TRBD2 (5 bases). Germline V lookup: CDR1 SGHRS, CDR2 YFSETQ. Trimming took off 3 bases at V and 0 bases at J, with 22 bases between the two ends. The CDR3 is 19 amino acids. CDR3: CASSSYSGENYLAKNIQYF. The CDR3 coding sequence is TGCGCCAGCAGCTCATATTCCGGGGAGAATTACTTAGCCAAAAACATTCAGTACTTC.

This clone was counted once. This chain joins TRBV21-1 and TRBJ2-5; the table's D call TRBD1 went unverified against the DNA. TRBV21-1 is deemed a pseudogene. The CDR3 covers 15 residues. CDR3 amino acids: CASSGSGRGPETQYF. CDR3 nucleotide sequence: TGTGCCAGCAGCGGGTCCGGCAGGGGGCCGGAGACCCAGTACTTC.

The rearrangement links TRBV2 to TRBJ2-2; D possibly corresponds to TRBD2 (6 bases). The germline V gene encodes CDR1 SNHLY and CDR2 FYNNEI. Deletions cut 4 bases from V and 4 bases from J, with 13 bases between. The CDR3 is made up of 15 amino acids. CDR3 amino acids: CASSGTKVGTGELFF. Here the CDR3 DNA reads TGTGCCAGCAGTGGGACTAAAGTTGGCACCGGGGAGCTGTTTTTT.

This rearrangement joins TRBV12-5 to TRBJ1-1; 8 bases agree with TRBD1. This CDR3 is 13 amino acids long. Unmatched junction bases numbered 5, after V lost 1 base and J lost 10 bases. From germline, CDR1 is LGHNT and CDR2 FRNRAP. Written as DNA, the CDR3 is TGTGCTAGTGGTTTGGACCCGGGACAGGTAGCTTTCTTT. This codes for CASGLDPGQVAFF.

This clone was detected once. This rearrangement joins TRBV9 to TRBJ1-2; no clear D. The CDR3 consists of 14 residues. Trimming stripped 0 bases from V and 4 bases from J, with 10 bases between. Germline V gives CDR1 SGDLS, CDR2 YYNGEE. The CDR3 here is CASSVEWQSYGYTF. The CDR3 bases are TGTGCCAGCAGCGTAGAATGGCAGTCCTATGGCTACACCTTC.

The chain combines TRBV2 with TRBJ2-2; D is undetermined. The CDR3 sequence is 13 residues long. Germline CDR1 and CDR2: SNHLY and FYNNEI. Trimming left V 5 bases short and J 1 base short, with 5 bases between. CDR3 sequence reads: CASSTGNTGELFF. The CDR3 nucleotides are TGTGCCAGCAGTACTGGGAACACCGGGGAGCTGTTTTTT.

V gene TRBV3-1 (or the pseudogene TRBV3-2) combines with J gene TRBJ2-1, with 11 bases fitting TRBD2. The CDR3 runs 17 residues. In germline, CDR1 is LGHDT, CDR2 YNNKEL (reference sequence). J lost 0 bases, V lost 5 bases, and 6 bases had no gene match. The DNA of the CDR3 is TGTGCCAGCAGCTTACTAGCGGGAGCCAGCTCCTACAATGAGCAGTTCTTC. It codes for CASSLLAGASSYNEQFF.

The J gene is TRBJ1-1, the V gene TRBV6-1, with no clear D. Trimming pared 2 bases from V and 7 bases from J, leaving 8 bases between. The germline CDR1 and CDR2 sequences are MNHNS and SASEGT. CDR3 size: 12 residues. For the CDR3, the DNA is TGTGCCAGCAGTGAACGAGGCCTTGAAGCTTTCTTT. Protein sequence: CASSERGLEAFF.

In its sample, this clone was seen once. V usage is TRBV6-6 and J usage is TRBJ2-1; 11 bases match TRBD2. CDR3 length: 15 residues. Trimming at V came to 2 bases and at J to 6 bases, leaving 3 bases not matched to a gene. Germline assignment: CDR1 MNHNY and CDR2 SVGAGI (reference sequence). CDR3 DNA: TGTGCCAGCAGTTACCCGGGACTAGCGGCCAATGAGCAGTTCTTC. It specifies CASSYPGLAANEQFF.

The CDR3: CASSFTIRGVGANVLTF. CDR3 coding DNA: TGTGCCAGCAGCTTTACCATCAGGGGGGTCGGGGCCAACGTCCTGACTTTC. The chain couples TRBV5-4 to TRBJ2-6; a possible D gene is TRBD1 (7 bases). Germline CDR1 SGHNT, CDR2 YYREEE (reference sequence). The CDR3 totals 17 residues. Trimming shortened V by 2 bases and J by 4 bases, and 16 bases separated the two germline ends.

This clone was detected a few times. This chain links TRBV28 with TRBJ1-6; D is perhaps TRBD1 (5 bases). The CDR3 loop spans 13 amino acids. V was trimmed by 5 bases and J by 9 bases, leaving 11 bases between them. Germline CDR1 and CDR2: MDHEN and SYDVKM. The CDR3 DNA reads TGTGCCAGCAGTAAAGCAGGGCGTTCACCCCTCCACTTT. Protein product: CASSKAGRSPLHF.

This rearrangement joins TRBV9 to TRBJ2-1; 13 nucleotides agree with TRBD2. This CDR3 has 16 amino acids. Germline V gene data show CDR1 as SGDLS and CDR2 as YYNGEE. With 0 bases clipped from V and 8 bases from J, the junction kept 5 bases outside the gene matches. The CDR3 DNA reads as TGTGCCAGCAGCGTAGGGGGACTAGCGGGGTTGGATGAGCAGTTCTTC. Protein: CASSVGGLAGLDEQFF.

The V gene is TRBV29-1, the J gene TRBJ2-2; possible D gene TRBD2, 6 bases. The germline V and J ends were trimmed by 6 bases and 6 bases, with 11 bases remaining between them. The CDR3 sequence is 12 residues long. In germline, CDR1 is SQVTM, CDR2 ANQGSEA. The chain's CDR3 is CSVLRDSGELFF. The DNA of the CDR3 is TGCAGCGTCCTCCGGGACTCCGGGGAGCTGTTTTTT.